This T cell receptor (beta chain) was identified during a study of OX40 agonist ivuxolimab in advanced cancers. This clone was seen once. V lost 2 bases, J lost 8 bases, and 8 bases stayed unmatched. CDR1 is SEHNR and CDR2 is FQNEAQ in the germline V gene (reference sequence). The CDR3 spans 15 residues. Only in-frame clones appear in the TCRdb table, and some are missing; sequencing was by immunoSEQ multiplex PCR. The sample shows 21,000 or so clones, roughly 83% of them seen only once. The sequences come from CD4+ or CD8+ T cells sorted from blood, collected in a trial of the OX40 agonist ivuxolimab. The source is an adult with an advanced solid tumor such as melanoma, head and neck, liver or kidney cancer. The chain couples TRBV7-9 to TRBJ2-1; 8 nucleotides agree with TRBD2. The CDR3 is CASSLRGGARYEQFF. CDR3 coding DNA: TGTGCCAGCAGCTTACGGGGGGGCGCGAGGTATGAGCAGTTCTTC.